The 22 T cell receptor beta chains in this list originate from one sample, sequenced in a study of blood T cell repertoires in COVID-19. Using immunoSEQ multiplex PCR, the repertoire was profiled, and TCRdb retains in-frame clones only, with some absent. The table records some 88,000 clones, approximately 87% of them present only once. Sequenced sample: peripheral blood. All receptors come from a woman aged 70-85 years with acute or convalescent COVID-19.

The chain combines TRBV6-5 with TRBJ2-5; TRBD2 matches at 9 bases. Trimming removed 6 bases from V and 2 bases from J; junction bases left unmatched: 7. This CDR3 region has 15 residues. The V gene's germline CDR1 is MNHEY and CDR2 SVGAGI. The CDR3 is CASSSGLALQETQYF. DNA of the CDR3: TGTGCCAGCAGCTCCGGACTAGCGTTACAAGAGACCCAGTACTTC.

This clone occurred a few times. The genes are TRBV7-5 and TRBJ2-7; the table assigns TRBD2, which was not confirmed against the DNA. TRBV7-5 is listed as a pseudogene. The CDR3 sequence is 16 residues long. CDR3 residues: CARSDPGGAWSYEQYV. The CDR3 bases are TGTGCCAGAAGCGATCCGGGGGGCGCTTGGTCCTACGAGCAGTACGTC.

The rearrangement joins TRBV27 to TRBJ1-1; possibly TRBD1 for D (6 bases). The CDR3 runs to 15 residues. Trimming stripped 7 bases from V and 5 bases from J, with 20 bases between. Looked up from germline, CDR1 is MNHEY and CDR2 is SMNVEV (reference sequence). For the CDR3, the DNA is TGTGCCAGCACCACATCACAGGGAGAGAGGACTGAAGCTTTCTTT. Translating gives CASTTSQGERTEAFF.

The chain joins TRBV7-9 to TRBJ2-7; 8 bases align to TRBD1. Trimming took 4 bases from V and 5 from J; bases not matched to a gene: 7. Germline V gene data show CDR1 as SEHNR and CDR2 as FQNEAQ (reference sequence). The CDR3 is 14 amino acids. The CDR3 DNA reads TGTGCCAGCAGCTCTGCAGGGGGCTGGAACGAGCAGTACGTC. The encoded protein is CASSSAGGWNEQYV.

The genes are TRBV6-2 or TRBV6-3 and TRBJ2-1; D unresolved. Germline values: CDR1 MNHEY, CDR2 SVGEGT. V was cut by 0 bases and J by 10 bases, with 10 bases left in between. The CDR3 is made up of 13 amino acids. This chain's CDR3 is CASSYSRQSEQFF. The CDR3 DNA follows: TGTGCCAGCAGTTACTCGAGACAATCGGAGCAGTTCTTC.

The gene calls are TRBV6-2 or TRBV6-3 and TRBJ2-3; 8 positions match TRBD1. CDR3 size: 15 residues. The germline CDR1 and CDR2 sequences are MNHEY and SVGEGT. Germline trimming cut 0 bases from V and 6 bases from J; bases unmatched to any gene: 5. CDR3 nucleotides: TGTGCCAGCAGTTACTCTCGCCAGGGGGCGGATACGCAGTATTTT. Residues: CASSYSRQGADTQYF.

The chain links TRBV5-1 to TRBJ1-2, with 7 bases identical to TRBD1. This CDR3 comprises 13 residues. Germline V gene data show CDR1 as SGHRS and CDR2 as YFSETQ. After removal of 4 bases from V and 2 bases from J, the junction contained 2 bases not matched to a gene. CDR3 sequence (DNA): TGCGCCAGCAGCGAGACAGGGAACTATGGCTACACCTTC. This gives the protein CASSETGNYGYTF.

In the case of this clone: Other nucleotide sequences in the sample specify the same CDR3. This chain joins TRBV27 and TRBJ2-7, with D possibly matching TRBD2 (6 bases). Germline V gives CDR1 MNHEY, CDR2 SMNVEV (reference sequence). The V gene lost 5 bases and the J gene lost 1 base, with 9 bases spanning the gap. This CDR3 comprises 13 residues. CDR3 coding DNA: TGTGCCAGCAGTCCTGCGGGGTCCTACGAGCAGTACGTC. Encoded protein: CASSPAGSYEQYV.

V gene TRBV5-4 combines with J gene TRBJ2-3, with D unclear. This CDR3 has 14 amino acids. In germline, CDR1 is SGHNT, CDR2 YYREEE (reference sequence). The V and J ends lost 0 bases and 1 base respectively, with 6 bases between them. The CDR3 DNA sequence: TGTGCCAGCAGCTTGGAGGCGGGCACAGATACGCAGTATTTT. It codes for CASSLEAGTDTQYF.

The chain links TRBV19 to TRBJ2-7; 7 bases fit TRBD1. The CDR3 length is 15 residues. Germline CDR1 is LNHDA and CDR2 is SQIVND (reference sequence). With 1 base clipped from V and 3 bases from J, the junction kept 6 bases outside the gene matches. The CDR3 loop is CASSIGTGGLYEQYV. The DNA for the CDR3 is TGTGCCAGTAGTATAGGGACAGGTGGCCTCTACGAGCAGTACGTC.

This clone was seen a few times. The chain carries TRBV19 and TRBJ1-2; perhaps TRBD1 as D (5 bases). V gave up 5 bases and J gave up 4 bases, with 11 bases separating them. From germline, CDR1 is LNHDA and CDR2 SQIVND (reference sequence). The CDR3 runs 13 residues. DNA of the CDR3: TGTGCCAGTAGTGTGCAGGGACTCTATGGCTACACCTTC. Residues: CASSVQGLYGYTF.

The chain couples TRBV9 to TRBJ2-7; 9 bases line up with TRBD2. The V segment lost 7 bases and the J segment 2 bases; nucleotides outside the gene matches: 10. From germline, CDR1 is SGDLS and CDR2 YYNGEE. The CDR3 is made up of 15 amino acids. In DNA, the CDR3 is TGTGCCAGCCCCCCGGGGGCGGGGGGGCCCTACGAGCAGTACGTC. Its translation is CASPPGAGGPYEQYV.

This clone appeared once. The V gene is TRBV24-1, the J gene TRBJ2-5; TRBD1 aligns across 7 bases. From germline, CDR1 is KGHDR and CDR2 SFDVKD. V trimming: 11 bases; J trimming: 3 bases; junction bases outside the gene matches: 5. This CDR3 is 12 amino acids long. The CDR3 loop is CAIRDREETQYF. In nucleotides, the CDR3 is TGTGCCATTCGGGACAGAGAAGAGACCCAGTACTTC.

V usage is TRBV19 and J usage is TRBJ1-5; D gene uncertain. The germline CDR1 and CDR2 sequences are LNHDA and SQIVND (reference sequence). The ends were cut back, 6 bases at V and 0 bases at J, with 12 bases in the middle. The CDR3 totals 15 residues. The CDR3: CASSPTVDSNQPQHF. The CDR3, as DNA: TGTGCCAGTAGCCCTACGGTAGATAGCAATCAGCCCCAGCATTTT.

The CDR3 reads CASSYSTGDTQYF. CDR3 nucleotides: TGTGCCAGCAGTTACTCTACAGGGGATACGCAGTATTTT. V and J are TRBV6-5 and TRBJ2-3, with a weak D call TRBD1 (6 bases). In germline, CDR1 is MNHEY, CDR2 SVGAGI. This CDR3 spans 13 amino acids. With 0 bases removed from V and 6 bases from J, the gap between germline ends came to 7 bases.

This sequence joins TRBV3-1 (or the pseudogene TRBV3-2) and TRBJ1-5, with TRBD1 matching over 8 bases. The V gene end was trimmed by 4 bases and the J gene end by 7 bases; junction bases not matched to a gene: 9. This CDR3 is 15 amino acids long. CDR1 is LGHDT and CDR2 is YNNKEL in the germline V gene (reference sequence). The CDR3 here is CASSLGTGRGQPQHF. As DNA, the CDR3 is TGTGCCAGCAGCCTCGGGACAGGAAGGGGGCAGCCCCAGCATTTT.

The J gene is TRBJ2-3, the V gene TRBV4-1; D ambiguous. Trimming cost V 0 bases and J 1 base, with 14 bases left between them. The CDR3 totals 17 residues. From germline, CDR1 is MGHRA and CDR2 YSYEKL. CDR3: CASSQDSLALGTDTQYF. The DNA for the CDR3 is TGCGCCAGCAGCCAAGATTCGTTGGCCCTCGGCACAGATACGCAGTATTTT.

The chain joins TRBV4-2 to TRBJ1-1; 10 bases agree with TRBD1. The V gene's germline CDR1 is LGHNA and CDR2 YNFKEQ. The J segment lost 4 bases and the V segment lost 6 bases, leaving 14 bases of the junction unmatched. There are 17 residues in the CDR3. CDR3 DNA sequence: TGTGCCAGCAGTCAGCAGGACAGGGGGGGTGTGGGCACTGAAGCTTTCTTT. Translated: CASSQQDRGGVGTEAFF.

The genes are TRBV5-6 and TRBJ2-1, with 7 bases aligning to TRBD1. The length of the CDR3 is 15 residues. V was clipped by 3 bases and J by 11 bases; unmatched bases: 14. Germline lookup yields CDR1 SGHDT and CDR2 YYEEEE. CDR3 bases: TGTGCCAGCAGCTCCGGGACAGACGTTCTACCAAAGCAGTTCTTC. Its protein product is CASSSGTDVLPKQFF.

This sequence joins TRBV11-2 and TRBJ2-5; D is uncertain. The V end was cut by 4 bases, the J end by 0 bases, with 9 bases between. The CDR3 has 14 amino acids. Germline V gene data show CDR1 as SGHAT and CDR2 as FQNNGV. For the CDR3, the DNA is TGTGCCAGCAGCTCTTCACTGTACCAAGAGACCCAGTACTTC. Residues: CASSSSLYQETQYF.

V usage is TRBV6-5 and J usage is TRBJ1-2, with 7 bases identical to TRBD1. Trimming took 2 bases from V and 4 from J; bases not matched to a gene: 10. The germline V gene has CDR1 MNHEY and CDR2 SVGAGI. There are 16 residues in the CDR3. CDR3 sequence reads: CASSYGGKGGGYGYTF. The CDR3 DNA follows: TGTGCCAGCAGTTACGGGGGCAAAGGGGGCGGCTATGGCTACACCTTC.

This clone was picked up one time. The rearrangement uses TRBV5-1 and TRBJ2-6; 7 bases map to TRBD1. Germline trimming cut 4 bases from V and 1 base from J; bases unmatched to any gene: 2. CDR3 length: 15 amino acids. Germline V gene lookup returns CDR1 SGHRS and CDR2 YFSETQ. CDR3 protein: CASSATGSGANVLTF. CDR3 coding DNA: TGCGCCAGCAGCGCGACAGGGTCTGGGGCCAACGTCCTGACTTTC.